This record concerns one T cell receptor beta chain sequence. Across roughly 25 US areas, participants ranged in age from about 18 to 90 years. This entry belongs to a study of blood T cell repertoires in COVID-19. For the study at large: Samples of COVID-19 (acute and convalescent) were obtained from the United States, Italy and Spain. In each case, the material was cDNA or gDNA derived from T cells, B-cell-depleted T cells, or PBMCs.

Original processing methods: Quantification of nucleated cells was approximated via reference gene primer amplification. Libraries were prepared by immunoSEQ multiplex PCR; TCRdb keeps only in-frame clonotypes and omits some of them. V and J calls plus clone size are reproduced from that table; the DNA served to infer D and trimming. The data hold roughly 330,000 clones, with around 86% observed a single time. The sequenced sample consisted of PBMCs or T cells enriched from blood (not recorded which). The origin of this receptor is a woman aged 18-29 years who had recovered from COVID-19.

The CDR3 here is CASSPRGASGRGVDTQYF. The CDR3 coding sequence is TGTGCCAGCAGCCCGAGAGGGGCTAGCGGGAGAGGGGTAGATACGCAGTATTTT. The V and J genes are TRBV7-3 and TRBJ2-3; 10 positions match TRBD2. Germline trimming cut 5 bases from V and 5 bases from J; bases unmatched to any gene: 16. CDR3 length equals 18 residues. Germline-derived CDR1 and CDR2 are SGHTA and FQGTGA.